The 17 T cell receptor beta chains listed next were all sequenced from one sample in a study of blood T cell repertoires in COVID-19. The assay was immunoSEQ multiplex PCR, and TCRdb's table has in-frame clones only and misses some. The data show a few hundred thousand clones, about 85% seen once. Sequencing was done on a sample of peripheral blood. These TCRs come from a woman under 30 with acute or convalescent COVID-19.

The chain uses TRBV2 and TRBJ1-6; 7 bases agree with TRBD1. Trimming removed 6 bases from V and 5 bases from J; junction bases left unmatched: 7. The germline V gene encodes CDR1 SNHLY and CDR2 FYNNEI. There are 15 residues in the CDR3. The CDR3 sequence is CASRRRQGDNSPLHF. In DNA form, the CDR3 reads TGTGCCAGCAGAAGGAGACAGGGAGATAATTCACCCCTCCACTTT.

This chain joins TRBV19 and TRBJ1-5; D uncertain. The length of the CDR3 is 15 residues. Trimming stripped 7 bases from V and 5 bases from J, with 18 bases between. From germline, CDR1 is LNHDA and CDR2 SQIVND (reference sequence). This CDR3 is CASTTDWKIDQPQHF. CDR3 coding DNA: TGTGCCAGTACCACGGACTGGAAGATAGATCAGCCCCAGCATTTT.

The J gene is TRBJ2-1, the V gene TRBV7-3; 13 bases fit TRBD2. The V segment lost 3 bases and the J segment 4 bases; nucleotides outside the gene matches: 3. The CDR3 has 16 residues. CDR1 and CDR2 (germline): SGHTA, FQGTGA. The CDR3 reads CASSFQTSGGYNEQFF. CDR3 coding DNA: TGTGCCAGCAGCTTCCAGACTAGCGGGGGGTACAATGAGCAGTTCTTC.

The CDR3 sequence is CASSLLYPPLGNTGELFF. For the CDR3, the DNA is TGTGCCAGCAGTTTACTTTATCCCCCACTAGGGAACACCGGGGAGCTGTTTTTT. This chain joins TRBV28 and TRBJ2-2; D perhaps matches TRBD2 (5 bases). The CDR3 is 18 amino acids. Trimming stripped 2 bases from V and 1 base from J, with 17 bases between. Per the germline V gene, CDR1 is MDHEN and CDR2 is SYDVKM.

V usage is TRBV28 and J usage is TRBJ1-1; D possibly corresponds to TRBD1 (5 bases). The germline CDR1 and CDR2 sequences are MDHEN and SYDVKM. This CDR3 is 11 amino acids long. The CDR3 loop is CIGQGNTEAFF. CDR3 bases: TGTATCGGTCAGGGGAACACTGAAGCTTTCTTT.

This clone was observed many times. The V call is TRBV3-1 (or the pseudogene TRBV3-2), the J call TRBJ1-1; D perhaps matches TRBD1 (5 bases). Trimming shortened V by 3 bases and J by 5 bases, and 16 bases separated the two germline ends. Germline V lookup: CDR1 LGHDT, CDR2 YNNKEL (reference sequence). CDR3 size: 15 residues. CDR3 loop: CASSHFSGGGTEAFF. CDR3 nucleotide sequence: TGTGCCAGCAGCCATTTTTCGGGGGGAGGGACTGAAGCTTTCTTT.

The V call is TRBV10-1, the J call TRBJ1-5, with D perhaps matching TRBD1 (6 bases). This CDR3 has 13 residues. Trimming pared 6 bases from V and 7 bases from J, leaving 13 bases between. CDR1 WNHNN and CDR2 SYGVQD come from the germline V gene (reference sequence). The DNA for the CDR3 is TGCGCCAGCAGCCCCACAGGGAACCAGCCCCAGCATTTT. Protein product: CASSPTGNQPQHF.

CDR3 bases: TGTGCCAGTAGTATAGGCGGGGCCTACGAGCAGTACTTC. Translating it yields CASSIGGAYEQYF. The genes are TRBV19 and TRBJ2-7; tentatively, D is TRBD2 (6 bases). This CDR3 spans 13 amino acids. Germline CDR1 reads LNHDA; CDR2 reads SQIVND (reference sequence). V shed 1 base and J shed 2 bases, with 6 bases lying between them.

The chain is built from TRBV6-1 and TRBJ1-2; 7 nucleotides match TRBD1. CDR1 is MNHNS and CDR2 is SASEGT in the germline V gene. V was clipped by 1 base and J by 4 bases; unmatched bases: 3. This CDR3 contains 14 residues. The CDR3 reads CASSEGGQFYGYTF. CDR3 coding DNA: TGTGCCAGCAGTGAAGGGGGACAGTTCTATGGCTACACCTTC.

This chain links TRBV25-1 with TRBJ2-3; 7 positions agree with TRBD2. J gave up 2 bases and V 5 bases, and 7 bases lay outside the gene matches. The germline V gene has CDR1 MGHDK and CDR2 SYGVNS. This CDR3 spans 15 amino acids. The CDR3 DNA sequence: TGTGCCAGCAGTAGCAGCGGGACCATCACAGATACGCAGTATTTT. Translation gives CASSSSGTITDTQYF.

V is TRBV19 and J is TRBJ2-3; D is perhaps TRBD2 (7 bases). Germline loops: CDR1 LNHDA, CDR2 SQIVND (reference sequence). The length of the CDR3 is 16 residues. Trimming shortened V by 5 bases and J by 2 bases, and 17 bases separated the two germline ends. CDR3 DNA: TGTGCCAGTAGTCCCCTGGCGGGGGCCATCACAGATACGCAGTATTTT. This sequence encodes CASSPLAGAITDTQYF.

V usage is TRBV9 and J usage is TRBJ1-5, with 7 bases lining up with TRBD1. V lost 4 bases to trimming and J lost 7 bases; unmatched junction nucleotides: 8. This CDR3 region has 14 residues. CDR1 and CDR2 (germline): SGDLS, YYNGEE. CDR3 protein: CASSSYDRVQPQHF. CDR3 sequence (DNA): TGTGCCAGCAGCTCGTACGACAGGGTACAGCCCCAGCATTTT.

This chain uses TRBV5-1 with TRBJ2-1; 8 positions match TRBD2. The ends lost 3 bases at V and 7 bases at J; junction bases unmatched: 6. The CDR3 contains 14 residues. The germline gives CDR1 SGHRS, CDR2 YFSETQ. The CDR3 loop reads CASSSGREGNEQFF. The CDR3 DNA is TGCGCCAGCAGCTCCGGGAGGGAGGGGAATGAGCAGTTCTTC.

V is TRBV6-4 and J is TRBJ2-1, with 7 positions matching TRBD1. V lost 5 bases, J lost 6 bases, and 7 bases stayed unmatched. CDR3 size: 14 residues. The germline CDR1 and CDR2 sequences are MRHNA and SNTAGT. CDR3 sequence (DNA): TGTGCCAGCAGTCCCCGGGACAGTTTCAATGAGCAGTTCTTC. Residues: CASSPRDSFNEQFF.

V usage is TRBV4-1 and J usage is TRBJ2-5, with 10 bases identical to TRBD1. Trimming removed 4 bases from V and 4 bases from J; junction bases left unmatched: 6. Germline loops: CDR1 MGHRA, CDR2 YSYEKL. The CDR3 totals 15 residues. CDR3 sequence reads: CASSPATGGVETQYF. CDR3 coding DNA: TGCGCCAGCAGCCCCGCGACAGGGGGCGTAGAGACCCAGTACTTC.

The chain combines TRBV19 with TRBJ1-2, with TRBD1 matching 10 bases. V shed 1 base and J 7 bases; nucleotides not matched to a gene: 6. The CDR3 consists of 15 residues. The germline V gene has CDR1 LNHDA and CDR2 SQIVND (reference sequence). CDR3 coding DNA: TGTGCCAGTAGTATAGTAGCGGACAGGGGGTCTGGCTACACCTTC. Protein: CASSIVADRGSGYTF.

The chain couples TRBV7-9 to TRBJ1-1, with D maybe TRBD1 (6 bases). Germline V gives CDR1 SEHNR, CDR2 FQNEAQ (reference sequence). V dropped 4 bases and J dropped 7 bases, with 13 bases sitting between them. The CDR3 is made up of 13 amino acids. The CDR3 spells CASSWQGLDEAFF. The CDR3 bases are TGTGCCAGCAGCTGGCAGGGGTTGGATGAAGCTTTCTTT.